This entry features one T cell receptor (beta chain) sequence. The antigen remains undetermined. These data come from a study of cytomegalovirus exposure and HLA in healthy donors. Germline-derived CDR1 and CDR2 are SGDLS and YYNGEE. The V and J ends lost 0 bases and 4 bases, in that order; junction bases with no gene match: 4. The CDR3 loop spans 15 amino acids. Study-wide results and caveats: Presence/absence analyses treated sequencing depth as roughly uniform across donors. Investigators reported 150 to 200 TCR beta chains as tied to cytomegalovirus. There were several of the most significant clusters that appeared linked to common viral pathogens in a later analysis.

The donors, nominally healthy at sampling, likely had unrecorded immune exposures. PCR primers comprised 60 Vbeta and 13 Jbeta primers. Measured with immunoSEQ multiplex PCR; TCRdb has only the in-frame clones, and not every one. The repertoire holds more than 55,000 clones, approximately 80% seen once, with around 4.5% in the top ten. The sequenced sample was PBMCs. This chain links TRBV9 with TRBJ2-1; 7 bases map to TRBD2. The TCR was taken from a man aged 25 to 40 in good health and CMV-seronegative. In DNA, the CDR3 is TGTGCCAGCAGCGTAGTGGCTAGCGGTTACAATGAGCAGTTCTTC. It specifies CASSVVASGYNEQFF.